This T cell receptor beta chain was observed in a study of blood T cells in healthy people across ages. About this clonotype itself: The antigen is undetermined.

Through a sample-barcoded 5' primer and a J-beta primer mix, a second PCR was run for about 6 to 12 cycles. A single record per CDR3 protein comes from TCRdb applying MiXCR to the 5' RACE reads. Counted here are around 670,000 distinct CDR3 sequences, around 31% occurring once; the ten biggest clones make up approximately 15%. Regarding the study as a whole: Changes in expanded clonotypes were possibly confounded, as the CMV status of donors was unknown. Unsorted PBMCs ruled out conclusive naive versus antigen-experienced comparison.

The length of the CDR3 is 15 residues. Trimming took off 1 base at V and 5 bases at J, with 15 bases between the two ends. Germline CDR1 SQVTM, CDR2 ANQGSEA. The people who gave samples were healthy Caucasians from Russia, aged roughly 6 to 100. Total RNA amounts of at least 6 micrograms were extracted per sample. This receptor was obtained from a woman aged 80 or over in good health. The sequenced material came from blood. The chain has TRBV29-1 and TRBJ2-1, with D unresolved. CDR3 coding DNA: TGCAGCGTTGAAGTGGCAGGAAAGTCCCACAATGAGCAGTTCTTC. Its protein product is CSVEVAGKSHNEQFF.